This passage covers 4 T cell receptor beta chains from one sample sequenced in a study of blood T cells in healthy people across ages (dated by TCRdb to the mid-2010s). The library came from 5' RACE. The listed sequencing device is Illumina HiSeq 2500. A second PCR of roughly 6 to 12 cycles was run with a J-beta primer mix and a sample-barcoded 5' primer. TCRdb reprocessing: public reads trimmed at Q25 with fastp, clones called with MiXCR, in-frame beta chains kept. One record per CDR3 amino acid sequence lists the most common genes and DNA. Present in this sample are 1,500,000 or so distinct CDR3 sequences, approximately 43% of which were seen just once. The top ten clonotypes cover more than 4% of the sample. Sample: blood. The source is a young woman in good health.

This CDR3 reads CASSLNREGDTQYF. CDR3 bases: TGTGCCAGCAGCTTAAACAGGGAGGGAGATACGCAGTATTTT. V and J are TRBV11-2 and TRBJ2-3; D perhaps matches TRBD2 (7 bases). The germline V gene has CDR1 SGHAT and CDR2 FQNNGV. CDR3 size: 14 residues. Between the trimmed V and J ends, which lost 2 bases and 5 bases, there was a span of 11 bases.

The rearrangement joins TRBV27 to TRBJ2-7; TRBD1 aligns across 8 bases. This CDR3 has 15 amino acids. CDR1 and CDR2 (germline): MNHEY, SMNVEV (reference sequence). The junction had 20 bases not matched to a gene; V was cut back by 8 bases and J by 11 bases. This CDR3 reads CASQTTGGIQETKYF. CDR3 coding DNA: TGTGCCAGCCAAACAACAGGGGGAATTCAAGAGACCAAGTACTTC.

A few counts support this clonotype. The chain links TRBV3-1 to TRBJ1-6; D gene ambiguous. Germline V gene sequence: CDR1 LGHDT, CDR2 YNNKEL (reference sequence). The CDR3 consists of 18 residues. Trimming pared 3 bases from V and 0 bases from J, leaving 15 bases between. In nucleotides, the CDR3 is TGTGCCAGCAGCCAGGGAAGAACGGAAAGCTCCTATAATTCACCCCTCCACTTT. Translating it yields CASSQGRTESSYNSPLHF.

V and J are TRBV29-1 and TRBJ1-2; the match to TRBD1 covers 7 bases. The CDR3 contains 14 residues. Trimming took 3 bases from V and 5 from J; bases not matched to a gene: 9. CDR1 is SQVTM and CDR2 is ANQGSEA in the germline V gene. CDR3 DNA sequence: TGCAGCGTTGAGAACAGGGGTGGTTGGTATGGCTACACCTTC. Protein: CSVENRGGWYGYTF. Using reference TRBV29-1 and TRBJ1-2 for the parts outside the CDR3, the full variable domain is SAVISQKPSRDICQRGTSLTIQCQVDSQVTMMFWYRQQPGQSLTLIATANQGSEATYESGFVIDKFPISRPNLTFSTLTVSNMSPEDSSIYLCSVENRGGWYGYTFGSGTRLTVV.